What follows are 13 T cell receptor beta chains derived from one specimen sequenced in a study of OX40 agonist ivuxolimab in advanced cancers. Libraries were prepared by immunoSEQ multiplex PCR; TCRdb keeps only in-frame clonotypes and omits some of them. The data contain under 20,000 clones, about 77% of them seen just once; the ten biggest clones take up almost 30%. The source material was CD4+ or CD8+ T cells sorted from blood, sampled in a trial of the OX40 agonist ivuxolimab. These receptors were obtained from an adult with an advanced solid tumor such as melanoma, head and neck, liver or kidney cancer.

J is TRBJ1-2 and V is TRBV29-1, with D perhaps TRBD1 (6 bases). The CDR3 contains 14 residues. V shed 7 bases and J shed 4 bases, with 19 bases lying between them. Germline lookup yields CDR1 SQVTM and CDR2 ANQGSEA. This chain's CDR3 is CSAVGLGAPYGYTF. The CDR3 coding sequence is TGCAGCGCCGTCGGACTGGGGGCCCCCTATGGCTACACCTTC.

This clone was detected only once. Other DNA sequences within the sample encode an identical CDR3. The rearrangement uses TRBV27 and TRBJ1-1; the D gene is possibly TRBD1 (5 bases). Germline V gives CDR1 MNHEY, CDR2 SMNVEV (reference sequence). V was shortened by 5 bases and J by 1 base, with 8 bases between the two germline ends. The CDR3 is 13 amino acids. This CDR3 is CASSLQGNTEAFF. In DNA, the CDR3 is TGTGCCAGCAGTCTTCAGGGGAACACTGAAGCTTTCTTT.

The chain employs TRBV27 and TRBJ2-7; D gene uncertain. The CDR3 length is 13 residues. CDR1 and CDR2 from the germline V gene are MNHEY and SMNVEV (reference sequence). Trimming removed 6 bases from V and 2 bases from J, with 11 bases in between. The CDR3 DNA follows: TGTGCCAGCAGCCACGGACCTACCTACGAGCAGTACTTC. Residues: CASSHGPTYEQYF.

J is TRBJ2-2 and V is TRBV19, with TRBD2 identical over 8 bases. The germline V gene encodes CDR1 LNHDA and CDR2 SQIVND (reference sequence). The CDR3 is 16 residues long. V lost 3 bases and J lost 6; bases outside the gene matches: 9. CDR3 protein: CASSIWNGGAPGELFF. The DNA of the CDR3 is TGTGCCAGTAGTATCTGGAACGGGGGGGCTCCCGGGGAGCTGTTTTTT.

The chain uses TRBV11-3 and TRBJ2-1; TRBD2 matches at 16 bases. CDR1 is SGHNT and CDR2 is YENEEA in the germline V gene. With 5 bases clipped from V and 8 bases from J, the junction kept 3 bases outside the gene matches. CDR3 size: 15 residues. CDR3 in amino acids: CASSPGTSGGDEQFF. CDR3 DNA: TGTGCCAGCAGCCCCGGGACTAGCGGGGGGGATGAGCAGTTCTTC.

This chain uses TRBV9 with TRBJ2-2, with 7 bases lining up with TRBD2. Trimming took 1 base from V and 6 from J; bases not matched to a gene: 3. Germline CDR1 reads SGDLS; CDR2 reads YYNGEE. The CDR3 sequence is 14 residues long. CDR3 in DNA: TGTGCCAGCAGCGTAACGGGGAGGGCCGGGGAGCTGTTTTTT. Protein sequence: CASSVTGRAGELFF.

J is TRBJ2-5 and V is TRBV29-1, with D possibly being TRBD1 (6 bases). V lost 4 bases to trimming and J lost 5 bases, with 8 bases between them. There are 11 residues in the CDR3. Germline-derived CDR1 and CDR2 are SQVTM and ANQGSEA. The CDR3 spells CSVVRGETQYF. Here the CDR3 DNA reads TGCAGCGTTGTTAGGGGGGAGACCCAGTACTTC.

The chain joins TRBV13 to TRBJ2-1, with 12 bases that match TRBD2. Germline values: CDR1 PRHDT, CDR2 FYEKMQ (reference sequence). The V gene end was trimmed by 5 bases and the J gene end by 2 bases; junction bases not matched to a gene: 4. This CDR3 is 16 amino acids long. The CDR3 sequence is CASSPRLAGAYNEQFF. CDR3 nucleotide sequence: TGTGCCAGCAGCCCCCGACTAGCGGGAGCCTACAATGAGCAGTTCTTC.

The chain couples TRBV27 to TRBJ2-7; D tentatively reads TRBD1 or TRBD2 (5 bases each). Germline CDR1 is MNHEY and CDR2 is SMNVEV (reference sequence). The CDR3 runs to 14 residues. Trimming stripped 4 bases from V and 1 base from J, with 11 bases between. The CDR3 is CASSWGPRSYEQYF. The DNA of the CDR3 is TGTGCCAGCAGTTGGGGACCGCGATCCTACGAGCAGTACTTC.

This chain links TRBV15 with TRBJ1-2, with 9 bases fitting TRBD1. With 4 bases clipped from V and 7 bases from J, the junction kept 7 bases outside the gene matches. From germline, CDR1 is LNHNV and CDR2 YYDKDF (reference sequence). This CDR3 spans 14 amino acids. CDR3: CATSTGQGVTGYTF. For the CDR3, the DNA is TGTGCCACCAGCACGGGACAGGGAGTAACTGGCTACACCTTC.

This sequence joins TRBV15 and TRBJ1-2; 8 bases agree with TRBD1. This CDR3 contains 14 residues. Germline loops: CDR1 LNHNV, CDR2 YYDKDF (reference sequence). V lost 4 bases to trimming and J lost 6 bases; unmatched junction nucleotides: 7. CDR3 sequence: CATSKGQGSDGYTF. The CDR3 DNA is TGTGCCACCAGCAAAGGACAGGGCTCGGATGGCTACACCTTC.

V and J are TRBV7-2 and TRBJ1-3; 7 bases agree with TRBD1. Germline lookup yields CDR1 SGHTA and CDR2 FQGNSA. Trimming removed 3 bases from V and 0 bases from J; junction bases left unmatched: 11. The CDR3 sequence is 18 residues long. This CDR3 is CASSFIPGQFGSGNTIYF. CDR3 DNA sequence: TGTGCCAGCAGCTTTATCCCGGGACAGTTTGGCTCTGGAAACACCATATATTTT.

This clone came up once. The rearrangement joins TRBV5-4 to TRBJ2-7; no reliable D call. The ends were cut back, 4 bases at V and 0 bases at J, with 8 bases in the middle. Per the germline V gene, CDR1 is SGHNT and CDR2 is YYREEE (reference sequence). The CDR3 has 13 residues. The CDR3 region is CASSAETSYEQYF. In DNA, the CDR3 is TGTGCCAGCAGCGCTGAAACCTCCTACGAGCAGTACTTC.